This TCR beta chain was observed in a study of control samples from healthy donors and cancer patients. The germline V gene has CDR1 SGDLS and CDR2 YYNGEE. The V end was cut by 0 bases, the J end by 0 bases, with 15 bases between. The CDR3 runs 17 residues. The repertoire was sequenced with immunoSEQ multiplex PCR; TCRdb's copy has only in-frame clones and lacks some. The table records about 180,000 clones, around 90% of them present only once. The chain uses TRBV9 and TRBJ1-2; D uncertain. The receptor comes from a woman in her fifties or sixties in good health. Sample: blood. CDR3 DNA: TGTGCCAGCAGCGTAGGATCGGCGGTCAGCACTAACTATGGCTACACCTTC. As protein: CASSVGSAVSTNYGYTF.